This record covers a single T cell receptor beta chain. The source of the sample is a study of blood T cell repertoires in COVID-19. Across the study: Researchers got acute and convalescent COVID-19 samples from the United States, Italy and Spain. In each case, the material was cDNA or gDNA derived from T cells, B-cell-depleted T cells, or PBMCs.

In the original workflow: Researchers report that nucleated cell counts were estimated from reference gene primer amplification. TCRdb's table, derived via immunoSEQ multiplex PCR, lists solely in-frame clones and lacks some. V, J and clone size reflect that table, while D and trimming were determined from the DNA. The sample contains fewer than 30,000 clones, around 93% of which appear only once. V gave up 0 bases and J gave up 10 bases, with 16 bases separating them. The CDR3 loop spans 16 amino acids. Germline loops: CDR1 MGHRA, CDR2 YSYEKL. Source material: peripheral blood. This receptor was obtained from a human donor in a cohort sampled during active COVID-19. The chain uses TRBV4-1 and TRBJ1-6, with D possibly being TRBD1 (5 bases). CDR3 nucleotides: TGCGCCAGCAGCCAAGATACGGCAGGGCATAGCTCACCCCTCCACTTT. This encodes CASSQDTAGHSSPLHF.